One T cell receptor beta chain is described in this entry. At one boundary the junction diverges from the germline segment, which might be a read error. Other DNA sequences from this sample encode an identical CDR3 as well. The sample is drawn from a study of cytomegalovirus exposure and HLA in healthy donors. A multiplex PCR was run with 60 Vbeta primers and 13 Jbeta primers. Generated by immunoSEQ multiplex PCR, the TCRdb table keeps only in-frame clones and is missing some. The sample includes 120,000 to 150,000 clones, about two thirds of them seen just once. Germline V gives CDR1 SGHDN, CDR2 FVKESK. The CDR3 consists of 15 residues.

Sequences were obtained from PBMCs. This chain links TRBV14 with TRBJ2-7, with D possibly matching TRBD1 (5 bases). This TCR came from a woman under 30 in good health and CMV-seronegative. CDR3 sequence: CASSQVRVLTYEQYF. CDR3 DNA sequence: TGCGCCAGCAGCCAAGTCAGGGTTTTAACCTACGAGCAGTACTTC.